The 18 T cell receptor beta chains below were found in one sample sequenced in a study of blood T cell repertoires in COVID-19. Sequencing used immunoSEQ multiplex PCR; TCRdb keeps in-frame clones, though not all of them. This repertoire shows tens of thousands of clones, approximately 88% found once; its top ten account for around 9.6%. The source material was peripheral blood. Receptors originate from a man younger than 40 with COVID-19, enrolled during active disease.

The CDR3 spells CASSYRGQASYEQYF. In DNA, the CDR3 is TGTGCCAGCAGCTATAGAGGACAGGCCTCCTACGAGCAGTACTTC. The V gene is TRBV13, the J gene TRBJ2-7; 7 bases agree with TRBD1. With 4 bases clipped from V and 0 bases from J, the junction kept 6 bases outside the gene matches. This CDR3 region has 15 residues. Per germline, CDR1 PRHDT and CDR2 FYEKMQ (reference sequence).

This clone was detected once. The chain recombines TRBV16 with TRBJ1-3, with D possibly TRBD1 on 6 matching bases. CDR1 KGHSY and CDR2 FQNENV come from the germline V gene. V was clipped by 1 base and J by 0 bases, with 7 bases between them. The CDR3 loop spans 15 amino acids. Written as DNA, the CDR3 is TGTGCCAGCAGCCAATGGACAGCCTCTGGAAACACCATATATTTT. This sequence encodes CASSQWTASGNTIYF.

Written as DNA, the CDR3 is TGTGCCAGCTCATCCACTAGGGACAATGAGCAGTTCTTC. Its protein product is CASSSTRDNEQFF. V gene TRBV18 combines with J gene TRBJ2-1; D is possibly TRBD2 (5 bases). This CDR3 has 13 amino acids. Germline CDR1 is KGHSH and CDR2 is LQKENI. V shed 5 bases and J shed 5 bases, with 10 bases lying between them.

The genes are TRBV2 and TRBJ1-5; 11 nucleotides match TRBD1. The junction had 6 bases not matched to a gene; V was cut back by 3 bases and J by 5 bases. There are 16 residues in the CDR3. Germline V gives CDR1 SNHLY, CDR2 FYNNEI. CDR3 DNA: TGTGCCAGCAGTGACCGGGACAGGGGGTGGTATCAGCCCCAGCATTTT. Its translation is CASSDRDRGWYQPQHF.

The rearrangement joins TRBV6-4 to TRBJ2-3; 9 bases are shared with TRBD1. J lost 3 bases, V lost 2 bases, and 0 bases had no gene match. The CDR3 contains 14 residues. Germline lookup yields CDR1 MRHNA and CDR2 SNTAGT. CDR3 nucleotide sequence: TGTGCCAGCAGTGACGGGACAGGGACAGATACGCAGTATTTT. Amino acids: CASSDGTGTDTQYF.

This clone occurred a few times. The chain joins TRBV19 to TRBJ2-5; 8 bases match TRBD1. The CDR3 covers 15 residues. V lost 10 bases, J lost 6 bases, and 16 bases stayed unmatched. Germline-derived CDR1 and CDR2 are LNHDA and SQIVND (reference sequence). As DNA, the CDR3 is TGTGCCACCTCGGACAGGGCCTCTAGCTACCAGACCCAGTACTTC. Protein product: CATSDRASSYQTQYF.

The V gene is TRBV19, the J gene TRBJ2-5; 8 bases line up with TRBD1. The CDR3 totals 14 residues. Germline V gene sequence: CDR1 LNHDA, CDR2 SQIVND (reference sequence). Trimming removed 5 bases from V and 1 base from J; junction bases left unmatched: 3. The CDR3, as DNA: TGTGCCAGTAGTGGACAGGGTGGCCAAGAGACCCAGTACTTC. Amino acid sequence: CASSGQGGQETQYF.

J is TRBJ2-5 and V is TRBV10-3; 9 bases fit TRBD2. The trim removed 3 bases at V and 5 bases at J, leaving 7 bases unmatched. The CDR3 totals 15 residues. Germline V CDR1 and CDR2: ENHRY, SYGVKD. The CDR3 sequence: CAISDGGRAGETQYF. The CDR3 DNA reads TGTGCCATCAGTGATGGCGGGAGGGCTGGGGAGACCCAGTACTTC.

The chain recombines TRBV28 with TRBJ2-7, with D tentatively TRBD1 (6 bases). This CDR3 is built from 12 residues. Germline CDR1 is MDHEN and CDR2 is SYDVKM. Trimming stripped 10 bases from V and 3 bases from J, with 13 bases between. The CDR3 loop reads CAIGSGDYEQYF. The CDR3 DNA sequence: TGTGCCATTGGCTCAGGGGACTACGAGCAGTACTTC. The entire variable domain, with the rest obtained from reference TRBV28 and TRBJ2-7, is as follows: DVKVTQSSRYLVKRTGEKVFLECVQDMDHENMFWYRQDPGLGLRLIYFSYDVKMKEKGDIPEGYSVSREKKERFSLILESASTNQTSMYLCAIGSGDYEQYFGPGTRLTVT.

The genes are TRBV27 and TRBJ1-5; D may be TRBD1 (5 bases). Germline values: CDR1 MNHEY, CDR2 SMNVEV (reference sequence). Trimming left V 6 bases short and J 5 bases short, with 11 bases between. The CDR3 runs to 13 residues. The CDR3 region has the DNA TGTGCCAGCAGGGGTCCAGGGCATCAGCCCCAGCATTTT. This sequence encodes CASRGPGHQPQHF.

There are a few counts of this clone. The rearrangement uses TRBV18 and TRBJ1-1; D not resolved. The CDR3 length is 11 residues. Trimming shortened V by 6 bases and J by 2 bases, and 4 bases separated the two germline ends. Germline V gene lookup returns CDR1 KGHSH and CDR2 LQKENI. CDR3 nucleotide sequence: TGTGCCAGCTCGGGCAACACTGAAGCTTTCTTT. This gives the protein CASSGNTEAFF.

This chain connects TRBV29-1 to TRBJ2-7; D is ambiguous. Per the germline V gene, CDR1 is SQVTM and CDR2 is ANQGSEA. Trimming took 2 bases from V and 1 from J, leaving 12 bases between them. This CDR3 is 14 amino acids long. CDR3: CSVEKSAASYEQYF. The DNA for the CDR3 is TGCAGCGTTGAAAAGAGCGCAGCTTCCTACGAGCAGTACTTC.

This CDR3 reads CASSYHRDRGHNEQFF. CDR3 in DNA: TGTGCCAGCAGTTACCACCGGGACAGGGGGCACAATGAGCAGTTCTTC. V is TRBV6-2 or TRBV6-3 and J is TRBJ2-1; 12 bases are a match to TRBD1. The CDR3 runs to 16 residues. Trimming removed 2 bases from V and 5 bases from J; junction bases left unmatched: 4. The germline CDR1 and CDR2 sequences are MNHEY and SVGEGT.

This chain links TRBV18 with TRBJ1-4; TRBD1 aligns across 11 bases. The CDR3 sequence is 15 residues long. V was pared by 4 bases and J by 7 bases, with 5 bases of the junction left unmatched. CDR1 is KGHSH, CDR2 LQKENI, per germline. The CDR3 region is CASSQGQGVREKLFF. CDR3 nucleotides: TGTGCCAGCTCACAGGGACAGGGGGTTCGTGAAAAACTGTTTTTT. The complete variable domain, with remaining parts taken from reference TRBV18 and TRBJ1-4, reads NAGVMQNPRHLVRRRGQEARLRCSPMKGHSHVYWYRQLPEEGLKFMVYLQKENIIDESGMPKERFSAEFPKEGPSILRIQQVVRGDSAAYFCASSQGQGVREKLFFGSGTQLSVL.

V is TRBV6-6 and J is TRBJ1-3; D gene ambiguous. The germline gives CDR1 MNHNY, CDR2 SVGAGI (reference sequence). This CDR3 has 16 amino acids. Between the trimmed V and J ends, which lost 7 bases and 2 bases, there was a span of 18 bases. CDR3 protein: CASTEVGRMTGNTIYF. For the CDR3, the DNA is TGTGCCAGCACCGAAGTTGGCAGGATGACTGGAAACACCATATATTTT.

The chain is built from TRBV9 and TRBJ2-1, with 11 bases lining up with TRBD2. This CDR3 spans 14 amino acids. Germline CDR1 and CDR2: SGDLS and YYNGEE. V lost 7 bases, J lost 3 bases, and 3 bases stayed unmatched. This chain's CDR3 is CASGSGRVYNEQFF. As DNA, the CDR3 is TGTGCCAGCGGTAGCGGGAGGGTCTACAATGAGCAGTTCTTC.

This clone was seen only a few times. V is TRBV2 and J is TRBJ2-7; 12 bases map to TRBD2. Germline V gives CDR1 SNHLY, CDR2 FYNNEI. The CDR3 is 14 amino acids. The V and J ends lost 8 bases and 5 bases, in that order; junction bases with no gene match: 7. For the CDR3, the DNA is TGTGCCAGCCTTCTAGCGGGAGGGCCCGACGAGCAGTACTTC. This gives the protein CASLLAGGPDEQYF.

The chain links TRBV28 to TRBJ1-1; D is uncertain. This CDR3 has 11 residues. Germline values: CDR1 MDHEN, CDR2 SYDVKM. V lost 3 bases and J lost 9, with 8 bases in between. The CDR3: CASSLHSQAFF. The CDR3 bases are TGTGCCAGCAGTTTGCACTCCCAAGCTTTCTTT.